Only one count was recorded for the clone carrying this T cell receptor beta chain. The record originates from a study of blood T cell repertoires in COVID-19. In the study overall: The United States, Italy and Spain supplied acute and convalescent COVID-19 samples. The analysed material was cDNA or gDNA that came from T cells, B-cell-depleted T cells, or PBMCs.

Trimming cost V 5 bases and J 4 bases; bases outside gene matches: 5. The length of the CDR3 is 15 residues. Germline V CDR1 and CDR2: SGHRS, YFSETQ. Assay used: immunoSEQ multiplex PCR; TCRdb lists only in-frame clones, some missing. The sample gives about 180,000 clones, around 80% of which show up once; 5.5% to 7.5% is in the top ten. The sample comprised peripheral blood. J is TRBJ1-6 and V is TRBV5-1, with 8 bases fitting TRBD1. The sequence derives from a human donor in a cohort sampled during active COVID-19. DNA for the CDR3: TGCGCCAGCAGGAGGGACAGGCAATATAATTCACCCCTCCACTTT. This sequence encodes CASRRDRQYNSPLHF.